This is a list of T cell receptor beta chains from one sample in a study of glioma-infiltrating T cells. MiXCR, run by TCRdb on the multiplex PCR reads, gives a single entry per CDR3 protein. The sample has about 130,000 distinct CDR3 sequences, around 25% seen once. Material for sequencing was glioma tissue, nonneoplastic brain tissue, or PBMCs (not recorded which). These receptors originate from a human donor with low-grade glioma or glioblastoma, undergoing nonglioma brain surgery, or in good health (not recorded which). CDR3s include the opening cysteine and the closing phenylalanine or tryptophan. The D gene is left open where the match is weak. The listing skips clone size in some rows; elsewhere it reads once, few, many or a size class.

V gene: TRBV10-3; clone size: -; J gene: TRBJ2-3; D gene: TRBD2; CDR3 protein: CAIRTSGSTDTQYF; CDR3 DNA: TGTGCCATCAGGACTAGCGGCAGCACAGATACGCAGTATTTT
V gene: TRBV7-2; clone size: many; J gene: TRBJ2-5; D gene: -; CDR3 protein: CASSLVMRETQYF; CDR3 DNA: TGTGCCAGCAGCTTAGTCATGAGAGAGACCCAGTACTTC
V gene: TRBV28; clone size: -; J gene: TRBJ1-2; D gene: TRBD1; CDR3 protein: CASSLDRGDYGYTF; CDR3 DNA: TGTGCCAGCAGTTTAGACAGGGGGGACTATGGCTACACCTTC
V gene: TRBV27; clone size: many; J gene: TRBJ1-4; D gene: TRBD1; CDR3 protein: CASSLGDGTGYEKLFF; CDR3 DNA: TGTGCCAGCAGTTTAGGGGACGGGACAGGATACGAAAAACTGTTTTTT
V gene: TRBV4-2; clone size: once; J gene: TRBJ1-2; D gene: -; CDR3 protein: CASSQDGRGGNNYGYTF; CDR3 DNA: TGTGCCAGCAGCCAAGATGGAAGGGGGGGCAATAACTATGGCTACACCTTC
V gene: TRBV5-4; clone size: -; J gene: TRBJ1-5; D gene: TRBD1; CDR3 protein: CASSSQGANQPQHF; CDR3 DNA: TGTGCCAGCAGTTCTCAGGGGGCGAATCAGCCCCAGCATTTT
V gene: TRBV28; clone size: -; J gene: TRBJ1-5; D gene: -; CDR3 protein: CASSLGGGGGQPQHF; CDR3 DNA: TGTGCCAGCAGTTTGGGAGGGGGTGGGGGTCAGCCCCAGCATTTT
V gene: TRBV20-1; clone size: many; J gene: TRBJ2-1; D gene: TRBD2; CDR3 protein: CSASIGGSWEFF; CDR3 DNA: TGCAGTGCTAGCATCGGGGGGTCTTGGGAGTTCTTC
V gene: TRBV28; clone size: many; J gene: TRBJ2-6; D gene: TRBD1; CDR3 protein: CASSPLTGMGANVLTF; CDR3 DNA: TGTGCCAGCAGTCCACTGACAGGGATGGGGGCCAACGTCCTGACTTTC
V gene: TRBV7-2; clone size: many; J gene: TRBJ2-3; D gene: -; CDR3 protein: CASSLDNDSTDTQYF; CDR3 DNA: TGTGCCAGCAGCTTAGATAACGATAGCACAGATACGCAGTATTTT
V gene: TRBV14; clone size: few; J gene: TRBJ1-3; D gene: -; CDR3 protein: CASNNRLPGNTIYF; CDR3 DNA: TGTGCCAGCAATAATCGTTTGCCTGGAAACACCATATATTTT
V gene: TRBV27; clone size: many; J gene: TRBJ2-4; D gene: -; CDR3 protein: CASSPRQVGNIQYF; CDR3 DNA: TGTGCCAGCAGTCCCCGACAGGTGGGGAACATTCAGTACTTC
V gene: TRBV2; clone size: -; J gene: TRBJ1-5; D gene: TRBD1; CDR3 protein: CASSRTGEDQPQHF; CDR3 DNA: TGTGCCAGCAGTAGGACAGGGGAGGATCAGCCCCAGCATTTT
V gene: TRBV6-1; clone size: many; J gene: TRBJ2-1; D gene: -; CDR3 protein: CASSRRGSSYNEQFF; CDR3 DNA: TGTGCCAGCAGTAGGAGGGGTTCCTCCTACAATGAGCAGTTCTTC
V gene: TRBV7-2; clone size: few; J gene: TRBJ2-5; D gene: -; CDR3 protein: CASSLATGPPGSAQYF; CDR3 DNA: TGTGCCAGCAGCTTAGCGACGGGGCCACCCGGGTCGGCCCAGTACTTC
V gene: TRBV6-1; clone size: -; J gene: TRBJ1-3; D gene: -; CDR3 protein: CASSDGSGGSGNTIYF; CDR3 DNA: TGTGCCAGCAGTGATGGGAGCGGAGGCTCTGGAAACACCATATATTTT
V gene: TRBV11-2; clone size: many; J gene: TRBJ2-3; D gene: -; CDR3 protein: CASSFGGGDTQYF; CDR3 DNA: TGTGCCAGCAGCTTTGGTGGCGGGGATACGCAGTATTTT
V gene: TRBV6-1; clone size: few; J gene: TRBJ2-5; D gene: TRBD2; CDR3 protein: CASSDPRGVEETQYF; CDR3 DNA: TGTGCCAGCAGTGATCCCCGGGGGGTTGAAGAGACCCAGTACTTC
V gene: TRBV7-3; clone size: few; J gene: TRBJ1-1; D gene: -; CDR3 protein: CASSQDGLNTEAFF; CDR3 DNA: TGTGCCAGCAGCCAAGACGGACTGAACACTGAAGCTTTCTTT
V gene: TRBV3-1; clone size: -; J gene: TRBJ2-3; D gene: -; CDR3 protein: CASRKQDTDTQYF; CDR3 DNA: TGTGCCAGCAGGAAACAGGACACAGATACGCAGTATTTT
V gene: TRBV28; clone size: many; J gene: TRBJ2-3; D gene: -; CDR3 protein: CASSPHLGGPSTDTQYF; CDR3 DNA: TGTGCCAGCAGCCCCCACCTCGGGGGGCCTAGCACAGATACGCAGTATTTT
V gene: TRBV7-2; clone size: few; J gene: TRBJ1-1; D gene: -; CDR3 protein: CASSLAQGLMNTEAFF; CDR3 DNA: TGTGCCAGCAGCTTAGCCCAGGGACTGATGAACACTGAAGCTTTCTTT
V gene: TRBV20-1; clone size: many; J gene: TRBJ2-1; D gene: -; CDR3 protein: CSARDRRSGYPSYNEQFF; CDR3 DNA: TGCAGTGCTAGAGATAGGCGGAGCGGCTACCCTTCCTACAATGAGCAGTTCTTC
V gene: TRBV2; clone size: few; J gene: TRBJ2-2; D gene: -; CDR3 protein: CASTDPSDRNTGELFF; CDR3 DNA: TGTGCCAGCACCGACCCCAGCGACAGGAACACCGGGGAGCTGTTTTTT
V gene: TRBV2; clone size: -; J gene: TRBJ2-5; D gene: -; CDR3 protein: CASINPGRSKTQYF; CDR3 DNA: TGTGCCAGTATCAACCCGGGACGTTCCAAGACCCAGTACTTC
V gene: TRBV4-1; clone size: -; J gene: TRBJ1-1; D gene: TRBD1; CDR3 protein: CASSQDMGQIFEAFF; CDR3 DNA: TGCGCCAGCAGCCAAGATATGGGACAGATCTTTGAAGCTTTCTTT
V gene: TRBV19; clone size: -; J gene: TRBJ1-1; D gene: -; CDR3 protein: CASSRFGRMLTEAFF; CDR3 DNA: TGTGCCAGTAGCAGATTCGGACGGATGCTCACTGAAGCTTTCTTT
V gene: TRBV7-2; clone size: -; J gene: TRBJ1-2; D gene: -; CDR3 protein: CASSSGGAYGYTF; CDR3 DNA: TGTGCCAGCAGCTCCGGGGGGGCCTATGGCTACACCTTC
V gene: TRBV15; clone size: many; J gene: TRBJ2-5; D gene: -; CDR3 protein: CATSRLTGLAETQYF; CDR3 DNA: TGTGCCACCAGCAGGCTCACAGGGTTGGCAGAGACCCAGTACTTC
V gene: TRBV19; clone size: -; J gene: TRBJ1-3; D gene: -; CDR3 protein: CASNLGVGGNTIYF; CDR3 DNA: TGTGCCAGTAATCTGGGGGTTGGAGGAAACACCATATATTTT
V gene: TRBV7-7; clone size: -; J gene: TRBJ2-3; D gene: TRBD1; CDR3 protein: CASSKIGQGGLGDTQYF; CDR3 DNA: TGTGCTAGCAGCAAAATAGGACAGGGAGGACTTGGGGATACGCAGTATTTT
V gene: TRBV6-1; clone size: many; J gene: TRBJ1-5; D gene: -; CDR3 protein: CASSSGRGEERNQPQHF; CDR3 DNA: TGTGCCAGCAGTAGCGGTCGAGGGGAGGAGCGCAATCAGCCCCAGCATTTT
V gene: TRBV7-9; clone size: many; J gene: TRBJ2-5; D gene: TRBD2; CDR3 protein: CASSRGGEETQYF; CDR3 DNA: TGTGCCAGCAGCCGGGGGGGGGAAGAGACCCAGTACTTC
V gene: TRBV7-9; clone size: few; J gene: TRBJ2-1; D gene: TRBD2; CDR3 protein: CASSFSRTSGGQGEQFF; CDR3 DNA: TGTGCCAGCAGCTTCTCAAGGACTAGCGGGGGCCAGGGGGAGCAGTTCTTC
V gene: TRBV3-1; clone size: many; J gene: TRBJ2-3; D gene: -; CDR3 protein: CASSPGGYGDTQYF; CDR3 DNA: TGTGCCAGCAGCCCGGGCGGTTACGGAGATACGCAGTATTTT
V gene: TRBV29-1; clone size: -; J gene: TRBJ2-1; D gene: TRBD1; CDR3 protein: CSVDRIDNEQFF; CDR3 DNA: TGCAGCGTGGACAGGATCGACAATGAGCAGTTCTTC